The 13 T cell receptor beta chains presented below share a single source sample, sequenced in a study of PD-1 blockade in classical Hodgkin lymphoma. Every single patient, without exception, relapsed after autologous stem cell transplantation, and brentuximab vedotin exposure varied. TCRdb's table, derived via immunoSEQ multiplex PCR, lists solely in-frame clones and lacks some. The sample has 20,000 to 30,000 clones; roughly 80% are singletons. The specimen was peripheral blood mononuclear cells (PBMCs), collected before the second cycle of nivolumab. The receptor set was obtained from a human donor with classical Hodgkin lymphoma.

This clone has only one observation. This chain connects TRBV11-3 to TRBJ2-1; TRBD2 is a possible D gene (5 bases). Trimming took 5 bases from V and 7 from J, leaving 12 bases between them. The CDR3 spans 13 residues. Germline V gene lookup returns CDR1 SGHNT and CDR2 YENEEA. The CDR3 region is CASSPRTGNEQFF. The CDR3 coding sequence is TGTGCCAGCAGCCCCAGGACGGGGAATGAGCAGTTCTTC.

V gene TRBV5-1 combines with J gene TRBJ2-2, with TRBD2 matching over 8 bases. CDR3 length: 15 residues. Unmatched junction bases numbered 7, after V lost 5 bases and J lost 4 bases. Germline V gene sequence: CDR1 SGHRS, CDR2 YFSETQ. CDR3: CASRMSGSGTGELFF. The CDR3, as DNA: TGCGCCAGCAGAATGAGCGGGAGCGGCACCGGGGAGCTGTTTTTT.

The sample holds a few counts of this clone. The chain has TRBV28 and TRBJ2-2; possible D gene TRBD2, 7 bases. The germline gives CDR1 MDHEN, CDR2 SYDVKM. The CDR3 contains 14 residues. Between the trimmed V and J ends, which lost 10 bases and 7 bases, there was a span of 19 bases. The CDR3 here is CAITGRARVGELFF. CDR3 nucleotide sequence: TGTGCCATTACAGGGAGGGCTCGCGTCGGGGAGCTGTTTTTT.

The chain uses TRBV6-6 and TRBJ1-6, with D hard to call. This CDR3 region has 15 residues. Trimming took 0 bases from V and 7 from J, leaving 10 bases between them. Germline assignment: CDR1 MNHNY and CDR2 SVGAGI (reference sequence). The CDR3 is CASSYSGPTNSPLHF. CDR3 nucleotides: TGTGCCAGCAGTTACTCGGGCCCAACAAATTCACCCCTCCACTTT.

V is TRBV28 and J is TRBJ1-1, with D possibly TRBD1 on 6 matching bases. Trimming left V 3 bases short and J 5 bases short, with 13 bases between. CDR3 length: 14 amino acids. CDR1 MDHEN and CDR2 SYDVKM come from the germline V gene. The DNA for the CDR3 is TGTGCCAGCAGTTTTAGAGGGGGGCTTACTGAAGCTTTCTTT. Protein sequence: CASSFRGGLTEAFF.

The rearrangement joins TRBV7-2 to TRBJ2-1; TRBD2 agrees at 8 bases. This CDR3 has 15 amino acids. Germline V gives CDR1 SGHTA, CDR2 FQGNSA. V gave up 1 base and J gave up 8 bases; unmatched junction bases: 7. CDR3 sequence: CASSLEGGLGHEQFF. In DNA, the CDR3 is TGTGCCAGCAGCTTAGAGGGGGGACTAGGCCATGAGCAGTTCTTC.

The V call is TRBV18, the J call TRBJ1-4; D gene ambiguous. There are 14 residues in the CDR3. Germline lookup yields CDR1 KGHSH and CDR2 LQKENI. V was shortened by 2 bases and J by 6 bases, with 10 bases between the two germline ends. CDR3 sequence reads: CASSPVGTYEKLFF. In nucleotides, the CDR3 is TGTGCCAGCTCACCAGTAGGAACGTATGAAAAACTGTTTTTT.

The chain couples TRBV15 to TRBJ2-7; 9 bases are shared with TRBD2. Trimming removed 0 bases from V and 2 bases from J; junction bases left unmatched: 2. Germline CDR1 and CDR2: LNHNV and YYDKDF (reference sequence). This CDR3 comprises 15 residues. The CDR3 sequence: CATSREGLAPYEQYF. In DNA form, the CDR3 reads TGTGCCACCAGCAGAGAGGGACTAGCACCCTACGAGCAGTACTTC.

The chain carries TRBV11-2 and TRBJ2-1; 9 positions agree with TRBD2. CDR3 length: 16 amino acids. The J segment lost 5 bases and the V segment lost 2 bases, leaving 7 bases of the junction unmatched. Germline V gene data show CDR1 as SGHAT and CDR2 as FQNNGV. CDR3 loop: CASSLYGLASNNEQFF. As DNA, the CDR3 is TGTGCCAGCAGCTTATATGGACTAGCGAGTAACAATGAGCAGTTCTTC.

The rearrangement joins TRBV5-4 to TRBJ2-3; D is undetermined. The ends were cut back, 2 bases at V and 0 bases at J, with 10 bases in the middle. CDR1 SGHNT and CDR2 YYREEE come from the germline V gene (reference sequence). The length of the CDR3 is 15 residues. The CDR3 nucleotides read TGTGCCAGCAGCTTTGGGCACGGAAGCACAGATACGCAGTATTTT. This translates into CASSFGHGSTDTQYF. Full variable domain (remainder filled in from reference TRBV5-4 and TRBJ2-3): ETGVTQSPTHLIKTRGQQVTLRCSSQSGHNTVSWYQQALGQGPQFIFQYYREEENGRGNFPPRFSGLQFPNYSSELNVNALELDDSALYLCASSFGHGSTDTQYFGPGTRLTVL.

The rearrangement uses TRBV6-4 and TRBJ2-1, with 10 bases matching TRBD2. The CDR3 sequence is 16 residues long. Trimming at V came to 0 bases and at J to 6 bases, leaving 5 bases not matched to a gene. The germline V gene encodes CDR1 MRHNA and CDR2 SNTAGT. The CDR3 sequence is CASSDSSLAGVNEQFF. DNA of the CDR3: TGTGCCAGCAGTGACTCAAGCCTAGCGGGAGTCAATGAGCAGTTCTTC.

The genes are TRBV25-1 and TRBJ2-3, with D unresolved. Germline loops: CDR1 MGHDK, CDR2 SYGVNS. Trimming removed 1 base at V and 10 bases at J, with 6 bases between. CDR3 length: 11 residues. The DNA for the CDR3 is TGTGCCAGCAGTGAATCGAAGGCGCAGTATTTT. Its translation is CASSESKAQYF.

This chain links TRBV11-2 with TRBJ2-7; the match to TRBD1 covers 10 bases. The V segment lost 4 bases and the J segment 3 bases; nucleotides outside the gene matches: 6. Germline V gives CDR1 SGHAT, CDR2 FQNNGV. The length of the CDR3 is 15 residues. CDR3 residues: CASSWGRTGGYEQYF. The CDR3 DNA sequence: TGTGCCAGCAGCTGGGGGCGGACAGGGGGCTACGAGCAGTACTTC.